Below, 29 T cell receptor beta chains from the same sample are listed, as sequenced in a study of T cell clonality in common variable immunodeficiency. The table came from immunoSEQ multiplex PCR; TCRdb's copy has only in-frame clones and leaves some out. Listed for the sample are around 50,000 clones, none seen a single time. The sample comprised peripheral blood mononuclear cells. The receptor source for this set is a person aged 18-70 years in good health.

This clone was picked up many times. Read coverage stops 3 residues before the CDR3 terminus; the germline J gene supplies the remainder. V is TRBV5-1 and J is TRBJ1-4; TRBD1 is a possible D gene (6 bases). Trimming removed 0 bases at V and 0 bases at J, with 6 bases between. Germline V gene sequence: CDR1 SGHRS, CDR2 YFSETQ. The CDR3 loop spans 15 amino acids. Partial CDR3 DNA: TGCGCCAGCAGCTTGGGGACAGCAACTAATGAAAAA. This translates into CASSLGTATNEK. The complete CDR3 sequence is CASSLGTATNEKLFF.

At least ten counts were recorded for this clone. The CDR3 end is not reached by the read, which stops 3 residues before it; the germline J gene fills it in. The chain joins TRBV4-2 to TRBJ1-1; D not certain. The CDR3 covers 13 residues. CDR1 is LGHNA and CDR2 is YNFKEQ in the germline V gene. The V end was cut by 7 bases, the J end by 0 bases, with 9 bases between. Incomplete CDR3 DNA: TGTGCCAGCAACGTCGCGTTGAACACTGAA. This gives the protein CASNVALNTE. The full CDR3 protein reads CASNVALNTEAFF.

This clone has ten or more counts. Read coverage stops 3 residues before the CDR3 terminus; the germline J gene supplies the remainder. The gene calls are TRBV18 and TRBJ2-3; TRBD2 agrees at 11 bases. This CDR3 comprises 17 residues. Germline assignment: CDR1 KGHSH and CDR2 LQKENI. V shed 3 bases and J 4 bases; nucleotides not matched to a gene: 9. Incomplete CDR3 DNA: TGTGCCAGCTCACCGCTACCGGGACTAGCGGTAGCAGATACG. Amino acid sequence: CASSPLPGLAVADT. The whole CDR3 sequence is CASSPLPGLAVADTQYF.

This clone was detected ten times or more. Read data end 3 residues before the CDR3 end; the end is taken from the germline J gene. The gene calls are TRBV20-1 and TRBJ1-5; D might be TRBD1 (5 bases). The CDR3 totals 16 residues. V shed 3 bases and J shed 4 bases, with 19 bases lying between them. Germline CDR1 reads DFQATT; CDR2 reads SNEGSKA (reference sequence). This CDR3 reads CSASPPEGPLNQPQHF. The sequenced CDR3 bases are TGCAGTGCTAGCCCCCCGGAGGGGCCATTAAATCAGCCC.

At least ten counts were recorded for this clone. The sequenced fragment ends 3 residues before the CDR3 boundary, so the rest is inferred from the germline J gene. The chain uses TRBV13 and TRBJ2-1, with D possibly being TRBD1 (5 bases). The germline CDR1 and CDR2 sequences are PRHDT and FYEKMQ (reference sequence). CDR3 length: 17 amino acids. V lost 5 bases and J lost 7, with 24 bases in between. The DNA read from the CDR3 is TGTGCCAGCAGCCCCCAAGGTAGTTGGGGCGATAGGAATGAG. Its protein product is CASSPQGSWGDRNE. The whole CDR3 reads CASSPQGSWGDRNEQFF.

This clone was found many times. The read comes to an end 3 residues before the CDR3 does, leaving the germline J gene to fill in the end. The V and J genes are TRBV20-1 and TRBJ2-3, with 12 bases fitting TRBD2. J gave up 3 bases and V 4 bases, and 11 bases lay outside the gene matches. The CDR3 sequence is 17 residues long. Germline CDR1 reads DFQATT; CDR2 reads SNEGSKA (reference sequence). The CDR3 bases that were read are TGCAGTGCTACCCGGACTAGCGGGGACATACCGACAGATACG. Protein product: CSATRTSGDIPTDT. The entire CDR3 protein is CSATRTSGDIPTDTQYF.

The CDR3 DNA, read in part, is TGTGCCAGCAGTGAAGCCCATGGGACAGTTTCC. Protein product: CASSEAHGTVS. The entire CDR3 reads CASSEAHGTVSYTF. The chain combines TRBV2 with TRBJ1-2, with 7 bases that match TRBD1. The read ends 3 residues shy of where the CDR3 ends; the end is completed using the germline J gene. CDR1 SNHLY and CDR2 FYNNEI come from the germline V gene. The CDR3 contains 14 residues.

Remarks on this clone: Read coverage stops 3 residues before the CDR3 terminus; the germline J gene supplies the remainder. This chain connects TRBV7-2 to TRBJ2-1; 8 bases map to TRBD1. V lost 2 bases, J lost 5 bases, and 5 bases stayed unmatched. This CDR3 is built from 15 residues. Per germline, CDR1 SGHTA and CDR2 FQGNSA. The sequenced CDR3 bases are TGTGCCAGCAGCTTACGGGGGACAGGAGACAATGAG. Protein sequence: CASSLRGTGDNE. The whole CDR3 protein is CASSLRGTGDNEQFF.

This clone was detected a few times. Relative to the germline gene, one junction end is altered; a read error may explain this. The observed sequence ends 3 residues before the CDR3 terminus, with the missing tail filled in from the germline J gene. Other DNA sequences in this sample translate to the same CDR3. The chain employs TRBV5-1 and TRBJ1-3; D may be TRBD1 (6 bases). Germline loops: CDR1 SGHRS, CDR2 YFSETQ. The CDR3 extends over 14 amino acids. Partial CDR3 DNA: TGCGCCAGCAGCTTGGAAGGGGGTGGAAACACG. Translating it yields CASSLEGGGNT. The full CDR3 reads CASSLEGGGNTIYF.

A few counts support this clone. The CDR3 goes on 3 residues after the read ends, and that part is filled in from the germline J gene. V gene TRBV7-9 combines with J gene TRBJ1-4, with 10 bases identical to TRBD1. CDR1 and CDR2 (germline): SEHNR, FQNEAQ (reference sequence). Trimming removed 5 bases from V and 5 bases from J; junction bases left unmatched: 5. The CDR3 length is 15 residues. The CDR3 DNA, read in part, is TGTGCCAGCAGCCGGGACAGGGGCATCAATGAAAAA. This translates into CASSRDRGINEK. The full CDR3 sequence reads CASSRDRGINEKLFF.

For this clone: The CDR3 end is not reached by the read, which stops 3 residues before it; the germline J gene fills it in. The chain uses TRBV30 and TRBJ1-2; the D gene is possibly TRBD1 (6 bases). Germline V gene sequence: CDR1 GTSNPN, CDR2 SVGIG (reference sequence). The CDR3 is 14 residues long. CDR3 DNA (partial): TGTGCCTGGAGTGTATGGGCAGGGGAGGGAGGC. It specifies CAWSVWAGEGG. The whole CDR3 reads CAWSVWAGEGGYTF.

This clone has at least ten counts. The read halts 3 residues ahead of the CDR3 end, with the missing end drawn from the germline J gene. The V call is TRBV13, the J call TRBJ2-2; tentatively, D is TRBD1 (5 bases). The CDR3 runs to 16 residues. Germline lookup yields CDR1 PRHDT and CDR2 FYEKMQ (reference sequence). Trimming shortened V by 2 bases and J by 6 bases, and 16 bases separated the two germline ends. This CDR3 reads CASSLYRDWGPGELFF. CDR3 DNA (partial): TGTGCCAGCAGCTTATATCGAGACTGGGGCCCCGGGGAG.

Turning to this clone: The sequence runs out 3 residues before the end of the CDR3; the remainder is reconstructed from the germline J gene. This chain joins TRBV20-1 and TRBJ2-1; a possible D gene is TRBD1 (6 bases). CDR1 and CDR2 from the germline V gene are DFQATT and SNEGSKA (reference sequence). Deletions cut 6 bases from V and 7 bases from J, with 22 bases between. This CDR3 region has 15 residues. The CDR3 spells CSATRTALGANEQFF. The CDR3 bases that were read are TGCAGTGCCACGAGGACAGCGCTGGGCGCGAATGAG.

Concerning this clone itself: The germline gene is not matched at one end of the junction; a read error may be the cause. From the germline J gene comes the end of the CDR3, since the read stops 3 residues before it. The V gene is TRBV30, the J gene TRBJ2-1; 9 bases match TRBD2. CDR3 length equals 16 residues. Germline values: CDR1 GTSNPN, CDR2 SVGIG (reference sequence). Partial CDR3 DNA: TGTGCCGGGAGTGTTTTAGGTAGCGGGGGATCGAGTGAG. Its translation is CAGSVLGSGGSSE. The whole CDR3 is CAGSVLGSGGSSEQFF.

This clone was counted ten times or more. The sequenced fragment ends 3 residues before the CDR3 boundary, so the rest is inferred from the germline J gene. The chain uses TRBV7-2 and TRBJ1-3; possibly TRBD1 for D (6 bases). Trimming shortened V by 5 bases and J by 2 bases, and 13 bases separated the two germline ends. The length of the CDR3 is 15 residues. Germline lookup yields CDR1 SGHTA and CDR2 FQGNSA. CDR3 bases read: TGTGCCAGCAGCACACGGACAGTTACTGGAAACACC. This gives the protein CASSTRTVTGNT. The whole CDR3 region reads CASSTRTVTGNTIYF.

This clone was seen many times. The missing CDR3 end, 3 residues past where the read stops, is filled in from the germline J gene. This chain connects TRBV10-3 to TRBJ2-7, with TRBD2 identical over 11 bases. CDR1 and CDR2 (germline): ENHRY, SYGVKD. J was trimmed by 2 bases and V by 6 bases; bases with no gene match: 3. The CDR3 covers 14 residues. Here the CDR3 reads CAISLAGGPYEQYF. The sequenced CDR3 bases are TGTGCCATCAGCTTAGCGGGGGGGCCCTACGAG.

This clone has at least ten counts. The read ends 3 residues early relative to the CDR3; the germline J gene fills the gap. This chain joins TRBV12-3 or TRBV12-4 and TRBJ2-2; the D gene is possibly TRBD2 (5 bases). V was cut by 7 bases and J by 3 bases, with 12 bases left in between. The CDR3 is 14 residues long. The CDR3 loop is CASTRNGDTGELFF. CDR3 bases read: TGTGCCAGCACGCGAAACGGGGACACCGGGGAG.

At least ten counts were recorded for this clone. Read sequence stops 3 residues before the CDR3 end, and the germline J gene provides the missing end. V and J are TRBV20-1 and TRBJ2-7; the D gene is possibly TRBD1 (5 bases). CDR1 is DFQATT and CDR2 is SNEGSKA in the germline V gene (reference sequence). CDR3 length: 15 residues. V shed 5 bases and J shed 1 base, with 18 bases lying between them. The CDR3 sequence: CSAHLGDRLSYEQYF. Partial CDR3 DNA: TGCAGTGCTCACCTGGGCGACAGACTTTCCTACGAG.

The sample holds many counts of this clone. The DNA ends 3 residues before the CDR3 does, and the rest of the CDR3 is filled in from the germline J gene. The chain links TRBV2 to TRBJ1-2; D possibly corresponds to TRBD1 (6 bases). The germline CDR1 and CDR2 sequences are SNHLY and FYNNEI. This CDR3 comprises 13 residues. Trimming removed 6 bases at V and 6 bases at J, with 14 bases between. The CDR3 spells CASSRGISDGYTF. The part of the CDR3 DNA that was read is TGTGCCAGCAGCAGGGGAATCAGCGATGGC.

This clone was counted at least ten times. The CDR3 extends 3 residues past the end of the read, so its final part is completed from the germline J gene. The chain is built from TRBV27 and TRBJ1-6; TRBD1 matches at 8 bases. This CDR3 region has 15 residues. Looked up from germline, CDR1 is MNHEY and CDR2 is SMNVEV (reference sequence). The trim removed 3 bases at V and 7 bases at J, leaving 5 bases unmatched. CDR3 sequence reads: CASSFLTGGNSPLHF. The CDR3 bases that were read are TGTGCCAGCAGTTTTCTAACAGGGGGAAATTCACCC.

This clone was detected many times. The part of the CDR3 DNA that was read is TGTGCCAGCAGCACAAGAGGGTTGGGTACCAACGAG. It codes for CASSTRGLGTNE. In full, the CDR3 reads CASSTRGLGTNEQYF. This rearrangement joins TRBV13 to TRBJ2-7; tentatively, D is TRBD2 (5 bases). Read sequence stops 3 residues before the CDR3 end, and the germline J gene provides the missing end. Deletions cut 5 bases from V and 5 bases from J, with 19 bases between. Germline V gene sequence: CDR1 PRHDT, CDR2 FYEKMQ (reference sequence). CDR3 size: 15 residues. Combining the CDR3 with reference TRBV13 and TRBJ2-7 gives the whole variable domain AAGVIQSPRHLIKEKRETATLKCYPIPRHDTVYWYQQGPGQDPQFLISFYEKMQSDKGSIPDRFSAQQFSDYHSELNMSSLELGDSALYFCASSTRGLGTNEQYFGPGTRLTVT.

In this sample, this clone turned up many times. Germline and junction disagree at one end, which may indicate a read error. The DNA ends 3 residues before the CDR3 does, and the rest of the CDR3 is filled in from the germline J gene. V is TRBV4-2 and J is TRBJ2-1, with a weak D call TRBD1 (6 bases). Germline loops: CDR1 LGHNA, CDR2 YNFKEQ. This CDR3 region has 17 residues. Incomplete CDR3 DNA: TGCGCCAGCAGCCGAGAAGCAGGGGCTAGAATTTTAAATGAG. Translating it yields CASSREAGARILNE. The full CDR3 protein reads CASSREAGARILNEQFF.

A note on this clone: The observed sequence ends 3 residues before the CDR3 terminus, with the missing tail filled in from the germline J gene. This chain connects TRBV18 to TRBJ2-4; 10 nucleotides agree with TRBD1. The germline gives CDR1 KGHSH, CDR2 LQKENI. The length of the CDR3 is 15 residues. The sequenced part of the CDR3 DNA is TGTGCCAGCTCACCTTCTGGGACAGGGGCCTATGGT. Protein sequence: CASSPSGTGAYG. The whole CDR3 sequence is CASSPSGTGAYGQYF.

This clone was detected ten times or more. The read comes to an end 3 residues before the CDR3 does, leaving the germline J gene to fill in the end. The chain recombines TRBV30 with TRBJ1-1; no firm D call. Per germline, CDR1 GTSNPN and CDR2 SVGIG (reference sequence). The germline V and J ends were trimmed by 0 bases and 1 base, with 6 bases remaining between them. The CDR3 is 13 residues long. The covered CDR3 bases are TGTGCCTGGAGTGTACTTAGGAACACTGAA. Its translation is CAWSVLRNTE. The entire CDR3 reads CAWSVLRNTEAFF.

This clone has at least ten counts. The read is 3 residues too short to cover the CDR3 end, so that end is filled in from the germline J gene. This sequence joins TRBV5-4 and TRBJ1-6; 7 bases align to TRBD1. Germline V CDR1 and CDR2: SGHNT, YYREEE (reference sequence). J was trimmed by 12 bases and V by 7 bases; bases with no gene match: 13. This CDR3 is built from 14 residues. The CDR3 spells CASGDSGGALPLHF. The CDR3 bases that were read are TGTGCCAGCGGGGATTCAGGGGGTGCCTTACCC. Full variable domain (rest looked up from reference TRBV5-4 and TRBJ1-6): ETGVTQSPTHLIKTRGQQVTLRCSSQSGHNTVSWYQQALGQGPQFIFQYYREEENGRGNFPPRFSGLQFPNYSSELNVNALELDDSALYLCASGDSGGALPLHFGNGTRLTVT.

Points on this clone: A far larger clone is one nucleotide away, so this likely arose from a read error. The CDR3 extends 3 residues past the end of the read, so its final part is completed from the germline J gene. This chain joins TRBV5-1 and TRBJ2-1, with 11 bases that match TRBD2. CDR3 size: 17 residues. Per germline, CDR1 SGHRS and CDR2 YFSETQ. The CDR3 bases that were read are TGCGCCAGCACCTTGAGCCCCCTAGCGGGGGGTTACAATGAG. It yields the protein CASTLSPLAGGYNE. The whole CDR3 is CASTLSPLAGGYNEQFF.

This clone was detected many times. The read stops 3 residues short of the end of the CDR3; the missing end is completed from the germline J gene. The chain links TRBV20-1 to TRBJ2-2; TRBD2 matches 12 bases. The germline V gene has CDR1 DFQATT and CDR2 SNEGSKA (reference sequence). With V trimmed by 5 bases and J by 4 bases, 14 bases remained unmatched. This CDR3 spans 18 amino acids. Incomplete CDR3 DNA: TGCAGTGCTGTCATCGGGCCTAGCGGGGGGGTTGCCACCGGGGAG. This translates into CSAVIGPSGGVATGE. In full, the CDR3 is CSAVIGPSGGVATGELFF.

This clone appeared many times. Read sequence stops 3 residues before the CDR3 end, and the germline J gene provides the missing end. The rearrangement uses TRBV7-9 and TRBJ1-2; D perhaps matches TRBD1 (5 bases). Trimming stripped 5 bases from V and 3 bases from J, with 10 bases between. Germline loops: CDR1 SEHNR, CDR2 FQNEAQ (reference sequence). The CDR3 has 13 residues. CDR3 residues: CASSPPGDYGYTF. The CDR3 bases that were read are TGTGCCAGCAGCCCTCCGGGGGACTATGGC.

In this sample, this clone turned up many times. The read is 3 residues too short to cover the CDR3 end, so that end is filled in from the germline J gene. The chain recombines TRBV20-1 with TRBJ2-1; 8 positions match TRBD2. Unmatched junction bases numbered 11, after V lost 0 bases and J lost 4 bases. This CDR3 comprises 17 residues. CDR1 and CDR2 from the germline V gene are DFQATT and SNEGSKA (reference sequence). The chain's CDR3 is CSARDPLRSSGYNEQFF. The covered CDR3 bases are TGCAGTGCTAGAGATCCATTACGGTCTAGCGGGTACAATGAG.